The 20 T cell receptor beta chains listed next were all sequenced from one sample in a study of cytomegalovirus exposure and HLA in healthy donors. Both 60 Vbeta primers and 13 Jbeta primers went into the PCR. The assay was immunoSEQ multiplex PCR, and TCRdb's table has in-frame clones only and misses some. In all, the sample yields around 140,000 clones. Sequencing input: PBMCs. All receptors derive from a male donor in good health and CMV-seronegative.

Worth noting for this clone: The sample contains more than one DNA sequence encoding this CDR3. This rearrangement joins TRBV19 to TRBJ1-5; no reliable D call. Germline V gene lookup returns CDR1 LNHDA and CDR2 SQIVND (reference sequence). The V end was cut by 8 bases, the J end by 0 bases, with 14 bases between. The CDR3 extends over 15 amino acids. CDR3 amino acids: CASESWGDSNQPQHF. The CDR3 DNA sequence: TGTGCCAGTGAAAGTTGGGGAGATAGCAATCAGCCCCAGCATTTT.

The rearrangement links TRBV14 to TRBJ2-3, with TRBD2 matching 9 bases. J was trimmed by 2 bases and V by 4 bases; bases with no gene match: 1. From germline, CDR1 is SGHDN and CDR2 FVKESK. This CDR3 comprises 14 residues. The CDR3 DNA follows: TGTGCCAGCAGCCGACTAGCGGACACAGATACGCAGTATTTT. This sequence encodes CASSRLADTDTQYF.

The CDR3 loop reads CASSLRGETQYF. For the CDR3, the DNA is TGTGCCAGCAGTCTGAGGGGGGAGACCCAGTACTTC. This chain connects TRBV28 to TRBJ2-5, with D possibly matching TRBD1 (6 bases). V lost 5 bases to trimming and J lost 5 bases, with 9 bases between them. Germline-derived CDR1 and CDR2 are MDHEN and SYDVKM. This CDR3 contains 12 residues.

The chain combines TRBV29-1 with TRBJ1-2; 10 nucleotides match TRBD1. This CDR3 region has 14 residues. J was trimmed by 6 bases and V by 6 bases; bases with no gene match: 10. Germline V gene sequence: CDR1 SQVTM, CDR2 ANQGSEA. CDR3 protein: CSVPLGQGGNGYTF. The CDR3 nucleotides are TGCAGCGTACCCCTCGGACAGGGGGGAAATGGCTACACCTTC.

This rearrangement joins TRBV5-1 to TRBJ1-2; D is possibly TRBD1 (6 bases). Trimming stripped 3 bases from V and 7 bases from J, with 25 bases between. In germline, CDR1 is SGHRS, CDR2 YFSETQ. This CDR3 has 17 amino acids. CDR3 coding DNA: TGCGCCAGCAGCTCGGACCGGACAGCCTGGGATGTTGGTGGCTACACCTTC. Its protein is CASSSDRTAWDVGGYTF.

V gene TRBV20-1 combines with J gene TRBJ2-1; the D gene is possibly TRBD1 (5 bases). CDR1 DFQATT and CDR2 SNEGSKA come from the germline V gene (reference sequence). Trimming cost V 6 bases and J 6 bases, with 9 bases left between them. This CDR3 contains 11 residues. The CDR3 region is CSALGANEQFF. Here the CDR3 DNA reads TGCAGTGCCCTTGGGGCCAATGAGCAGTTCTTC.

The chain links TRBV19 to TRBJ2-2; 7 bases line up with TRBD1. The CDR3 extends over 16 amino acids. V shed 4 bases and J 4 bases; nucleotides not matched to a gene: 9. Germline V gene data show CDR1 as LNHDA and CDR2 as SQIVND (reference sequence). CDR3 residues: CASSTPGQLVTGELFF. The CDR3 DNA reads TGTGCCAGTAGTACCCCGGGACAGCTAGTCACCGGGGAGCTGTTTTTT. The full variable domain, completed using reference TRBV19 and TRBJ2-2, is DGGITQSPKYLFRKEGQNVTLSCEQNLNHDAMYWYRQDPGQGLRLIYYSQIVNDFQKGDIAEGYSVSREKKESFPLTVTSAQKNPTAFYLCASSTPGQLVTGELFFGEGSRLTVL.

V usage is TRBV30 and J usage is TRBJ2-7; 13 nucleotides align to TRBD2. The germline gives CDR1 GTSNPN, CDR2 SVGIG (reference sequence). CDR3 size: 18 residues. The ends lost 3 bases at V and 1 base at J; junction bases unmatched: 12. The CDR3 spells CAWRRDRGGLAGSYEQYF. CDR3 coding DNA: TGTGCCTGGAGGCGAGACAGGGGGGGACTAGCGGGATCCTACGAGCAGTACTTC.

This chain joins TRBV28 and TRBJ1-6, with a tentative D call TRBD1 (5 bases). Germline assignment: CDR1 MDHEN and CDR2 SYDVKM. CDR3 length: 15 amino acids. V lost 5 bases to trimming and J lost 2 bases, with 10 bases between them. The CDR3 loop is CASSPDSPYNSPLHF. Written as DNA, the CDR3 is TGTGCCAGCAGTCCCGACAGCCCCTATAATTCACCCCTCCACTTT.

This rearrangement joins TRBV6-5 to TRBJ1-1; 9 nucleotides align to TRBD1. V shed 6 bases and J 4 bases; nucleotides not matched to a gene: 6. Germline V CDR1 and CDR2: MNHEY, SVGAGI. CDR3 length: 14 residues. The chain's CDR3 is CASSDRGAGTEAFF. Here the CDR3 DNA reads TGTGCCAGCAGCGACAGGGGGGCGGGCACTGAAGCTTTCTTT.

In DNA form, the CDR3 reads TGTGCCAGCAGCTTAGTTTATCGACAGTCCTACAATGAGCAGTTCTTC. Protein: CASSLVYRQSYNEQFF. The V call is TRBV7-2, the J call TRBJ2-1; weak D call: TRBD1 (5 bases). CDR3 length: 16 amino acids. Per the germline V gene, CDR1 is SGHTA and CDR2 is FQGNSA. Trimming cost V 1 base and J 1 base, with 11 bases left between them. Full variable domain (remainder filled in from reference TRBV7-2 and TRBJ2-1): GAGVSQSPSNKVTEKGKDVELRCDPISGHTALYWYRQSLGQGLEFLIYFQGNSAPDKSGLPSDRFSAERTGGSVSTLTIQRTQQEDSAVYLCASSLVYRQSYNEQFFGPGTRLTVL.

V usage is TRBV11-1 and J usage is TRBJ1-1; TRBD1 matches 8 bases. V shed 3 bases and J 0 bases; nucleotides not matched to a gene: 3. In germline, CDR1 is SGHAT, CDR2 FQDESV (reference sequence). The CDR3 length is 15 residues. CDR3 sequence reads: CASSFGQGVNTEAFF. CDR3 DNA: TGTGCCAGCAGCTTTGGACAGGGTGTGAACACTGAAGCTTTCTTT.

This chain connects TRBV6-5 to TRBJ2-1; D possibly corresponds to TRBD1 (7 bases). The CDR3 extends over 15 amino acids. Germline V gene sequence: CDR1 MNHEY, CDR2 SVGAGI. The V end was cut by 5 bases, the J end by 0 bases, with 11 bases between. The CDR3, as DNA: TGTGCCAGCAGTGCGCAGGGGGGCTCCTACAATGAGCAGTTCTTC. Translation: CASSAQGGSYNEQFF.

CDR3 protein: CASSGSELGYNEQFF. The CDR3 region has the DNA TGTGCCAGCAGCGGAAGTGAACTCGGTTACAATGAGCAGTTCTTC. The chain links TRBV9 to TRBJ2-1; D is ambiguous. Per germline, CDR1 SGDLS and CDR2 YYNGEE. The CDR3 covers 15 residues. V lost 3 bases and J lost 4, with 14 bases in between.

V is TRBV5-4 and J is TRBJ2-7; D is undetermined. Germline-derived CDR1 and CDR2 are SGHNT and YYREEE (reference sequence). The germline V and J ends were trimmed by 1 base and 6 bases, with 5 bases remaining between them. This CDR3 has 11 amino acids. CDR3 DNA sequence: TGTGCCAGCAGCTTGAACTTCGAGCAGTACTTC. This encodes CASSLNFEQYF.

The CDR3 DNA is TGTGCCAGCAGCCTAACAGGGGACTATGGCTACACCTTC. Encoded protein: CASSLTGDYGYTF. This chain connects TRBV5-5 to TRBJ1-2; 7 positions match TRBD1. The V and J ends lost 4 bases and 3 bases, in that order; junction bases with no gene match: 3. This CDR3 is 13 amino acids long. Germline CDR1 and CDR2: SGHKS and YYEKEE (reference sequence).

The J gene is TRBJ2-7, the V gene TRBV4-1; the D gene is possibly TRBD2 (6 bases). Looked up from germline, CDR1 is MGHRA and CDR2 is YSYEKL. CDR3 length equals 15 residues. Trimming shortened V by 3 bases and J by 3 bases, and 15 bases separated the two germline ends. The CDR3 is CASSQSRAGGYEQYF. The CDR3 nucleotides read TGCGCCAGCAGCCAGTCACGGGCCGGGGGCTACGAGCAGTACTTC.

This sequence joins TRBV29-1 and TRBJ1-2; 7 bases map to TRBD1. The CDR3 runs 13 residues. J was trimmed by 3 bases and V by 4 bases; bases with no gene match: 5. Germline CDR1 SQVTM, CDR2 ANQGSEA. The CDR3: CSVGGGPDYGYTF. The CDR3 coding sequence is TGCAGCGTTGGAGGGGGCCCTGACTATGGCTACACCTTC.

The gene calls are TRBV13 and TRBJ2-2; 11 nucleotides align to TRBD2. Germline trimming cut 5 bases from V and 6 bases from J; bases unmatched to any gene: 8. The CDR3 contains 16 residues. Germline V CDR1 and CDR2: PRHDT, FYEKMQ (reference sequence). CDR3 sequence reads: CASSPLAGGAAGELFF. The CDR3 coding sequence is TGTGCCAGCAGCCCCCTAGCGGGAGGTGCGGCCGGGGAGCTGTTTTTT.

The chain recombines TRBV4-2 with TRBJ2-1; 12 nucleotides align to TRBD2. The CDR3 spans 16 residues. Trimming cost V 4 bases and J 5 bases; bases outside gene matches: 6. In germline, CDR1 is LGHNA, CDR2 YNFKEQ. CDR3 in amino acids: CASSPRTSGIDNEQFF. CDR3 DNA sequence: TGTGCCAGCAGCCCCCGGACTAGCGGGATTGACAATGAGCAGTTCTTC.